This TCR beta chain is drawn from a study of PD-1 blockade in classical Hodgkin lymphoma. Exposure to brentuximab vedotin varied, and each patient had relapsed following autologous stem cell transplantation. CDR1 KGHSH and CDR2 LQKENI come from the germline V gene. The CDR3 has 14 amino acids. The V and J ends lost 3 bases and 7 bases respectively, with 13 bases between them. Repertoires were generated with immunoSEQ multiplex PCR, while TCRdb's copy carries only in-frame clones and drops some. Of about 30,000 clones listed, 70% to 75% are singletons. The source of this sequence is a human donor with classical Hodgkin lymphoma. This chain joins TRBV18 and TRBJ1-5; no firm D call. Sequenced material: peripheral blood mononuclear cells (PBMCs), taken before the second cycle of nivolumab. The CDR3 here is CASSPNGMDQPQHF. DNA of the CDR3: TGTGCCAGCTCACCTAACGGAATGGACCAGCCCCAGCATTTT.